This entry concerns a single T cell receptor (beta chain). Its target is unknown. Amplification used 60 Vbeta primers and 13 Jbeta primers. TCRdb keeps only in-frame clones here, not all; method: immunoSEQ multiplex PCR. The sample includes about 130,000 clones, around 73% of them seen just once. This entry belongs to a study of cytomegalovirus exposure and HLA in healthy donors. Study-wide context: Of around 400 genotyped donors, 75% to 90% grouped in the Caucasian-associated ancestry cluster. Points from the study as a whole: TCR beta sequences numbering under 20,000 were associated with HLA alleles at 0.05 false discovery rate in a later analysis. As a later analysis showed, a missense DCLRE1C variant was linked to trimming of TCR beta V- and J-genes. Relative to equally common others, HLA-associated TCR beta chains showed greater clonal expansion in a later analysis.

Trimming removed 4 bases from V and 4 bases from J; junction bases left unmatched: 7. This CDR3 is 15 amino acids long. Looked up from germline, CDR1 is SQVTM and CDR2 is ANQGSEA. The TCR was taken from a man aged 50-60 years in good health and CMV-seronegative. Material: PBMCs. J is TRBJ1-2 and V is TRBV29-1, with 12 bases matching TRBD1. The CDR3 DNA reads TGCAGCGTTGGGGGGACAGGGGGCCCTAGCTATGGCTACACCTTC. It specifies CSVGGTGGPSYGYTF.